The 32 T cell receptor beta chains given below trace back to one sample, sequenced in a study of cytomegalovirus exposure and HLA in healthy donors. Using immunoSEQ multiplex PCR, the repertoire was profiled, and TCRdb retains in-frame clones only, with some absent. The data show some 200,000 clones, with around nine tenths seen just once and approximately 7% held by the top ten. Sequencing was carried out using PBMCs. The receptors originated from a man younger than 40 in good health and CMV-seropositive.

V is TRBV6-1 and J is TRBJ1-3; 7 bases agree with TRBD1. Germline values: CDR1 MNHNS, CDR2 SASEGT. V lost 7 bases, J lost 3 bases, and 9 bases stayed unmatched. This CDR3 has 15 residues. The CDR3 nucleotides read TGTGCCAGCACCTCGAGCGACAGGGTTGGAAACACCATATATTTT. This codes for CASTSSDRVGNTIYF.

This chain uses TRBV7-8 with TRBJ1-5, with D possibly being TRBD1 (6 bases). V was pared by 2 bases and J by 1 base, with 18 bases between. The germline gives CDR1 SGHVS, CDR2 FQNEAQ. This CDR3 contains 18 residues. CDR3 in DNA: TGTGCCAGCAGCTTAAGGGGACAAGGGGAGTTGAGCAATCAGCCCCAGCATTTT. It is translated as CASSLRGQGELSNQPQHF.

The gene calls are TRBV18 and TRBJ2-7, with D possibly matching TRBD2 (6 bases). This CDR3 contains 16 residues. Germline-derived CDR1 and CDR2 are KGHSH and LQKENI. Trimming took off 3 bases at V and 5 bases at J, with 20 bases between the two ends. The CDR3 sequence is CASSPRTGQREDEQYF. For the CDR3, the DNA is TGTGCCAGCTCACCTCGTACGGGTCAGAGGGAGGACGAGCAGTACTTC.

This chain uses TRBV4-1 with TRBJ1-5; no definite D call. In germline, CDR1 is MGHRA, CDR2 YSYEKL. The CDR3 runs 18 residues. Trimming left V 0 bases short and J 0 bases short, with 15 bases between. For the CDR3, the DNA is TGCGCCAGCAGCCAAGAGTCGGGTGCAGACTATAGCAATCAGCCCCAGCATTTT. Translation: CASSQESGADYSNQPQHF.

This clone was picked up one time. The CDR3 is CASRPHGPSTDTQYF. The CDR3 bases are TGTGCCAGCAGACCGCATGGGCCTAGCACAGATACGCAGTATTTT. The chain has TRBV28 and TRBJ2-3; D is ambiguous. V lost 6 bases to trimming and J lost 0 bases, with 13 bases between them. The CDR3 loop spans 15 amino acids. From germline, CDR1 is MDHEN and CDR2 SYDVKM.

This chain joins TRBV9 and TRBJ1-1; tentative D call: TRBD1 (6 bases). V was cut by 4 bases and J by 1 base, with 17 bases left in between. Germline lookup yields CDR1 SGDLS and CDR2 YYNGEE. The CDR3 is 16 residues long. DNA of the CDR3: TGTGCCAGCAGCCCGAGGCTCGGCAGGGGGAACACTGAAGCTTTCTTT. It is translated as CASSPRLGRGNTEAFF. Variable domain in full (rest from reference TRBV9 and TRBJ1-1): DSGVTQTPKHLITATGQRVTLRCSPRSGDLSVYWYQQSLDQGLQFLIQYYNGEERAKGNILERFSAQQFPDLHSELNLSSLELGDSALYFCASSPRLGRGNTEAFFGQGTRLTVV.

This rearrangement joins TRBV7-8 to TRBJ2-7; D is possibly TRBD1 (6 bases). This CDR3 is built from 13 residues. Germline-derived CDR1 and CDR2 are SGHVS and FQNEAQ. Trimming cost V 8 bases and J 4 bases, with 15 bases left between them. The CDR3 sequence: CASCLDSTYEQYF. In DNA, the CDR3 is TGTGCCAGCTGCCTGGACAGCACATACGAGCAGTACTTC. Full variable domain (missing parts from reference TRBV7-8 and TRBJ2-7): GAGVSQSPRYKVAKRGQDVALRCDPISGHVSLFWYQQALGQGPEFLTYFQNEAQLDKSGLPSDRFFAERPEGSVSTLKIQRTQQEDSAVYLCASCLDSTYEQYFGPGTRLTVT.

V is TRBV6-5 and J is TRBJ2-3, with 7 bases matching TRBD2. V was pared by 2 bases and J by 4 bases, with 6 bases of the junction left unmatched. Germline V CDR1 and CDR2: MNHEY, SVGAGI. This CDR3 has 15 amino acids. The CDR3 region has the DNA TGTGCCAGCAGTTACGGGGAGGGGAGGCCAGATACGCAGTATTTT. Its translation: CASSYGEGRPDTQYF.

The chain joins TRBV7-9 to TRBJ2-7; tentative D call: TRBD2 (5 bases). Trimming pared 8 bases from V and 3 bases from J, leaving 8 bases between. The CDR3 consists of 11 residues. Germline V gene sequence: CDR1 SEHNR, CDR2 FQNEAQ (reference sequence). The chain's CDR3 is CASQRDYEQYF. CDR3 coding DNA: TGTGCCAGCCAGAGGGACTACGAGCAGTACTTC.

The V gene is TRBV5-1, the J gene TRBJ2-1; 10 nucleotides align to TRBD1. CDR3 length: 16 residues. The V gene's germline CDR1 is SGHRS and CDR2 YFSETQ. J gave up 1 base and V 4 bases, and 5 bases lay outside the gene matches. For the CDR3, the DNA is TGCGCCAGCAGCACCGGACAGGGGGGGTCCTACAATGAGCAGTTCTTC. This sequence encodes CASSTGQGGSYNEQFF.

This rearrangement joins TRBV5-1 to TRBJ1-6; D not certain. Trimming left V 4 bases short and J 9 bases short, with 17 bases between. Per germline, CDR1 SGHRS and CDR2 YFSETQ. The CDR3 is 15 residues long. The chain's CDR3 is CASSGAGDGRSPLHF. The CDR3, as DNA: TGCGCCAGCAGCGGCGCCGGAGATGGACGTTCACCCCTCCACTTT.

The gene calls are TRBV28 and TRBJ1-5; no clear D gene. V dropped 5 bases and J dropped 5 bases, with 13 bases sitting between them. Germline assignment: CDR1 MDHEN and CDR2 SYDVKM. The CDR3 consists of 14 residues. CDR3 nucleotides: TGTGCCAGCAGTACCCGGGCCTCTTATCAGCCCCAGCATTTT. It translates to CASSTRASYQPQHF. The variable domain in full, completed from reference TRBV28 and TRBJ1-5, reads DVKVTQSSRYLVKRTGEKVFLECVQDMDHENMFWYRQDPGLGLRLIYFSYDVKMKEKGDIPEGYSVSREKKERFSLILESASTNQTSMYLCASSTRASYQPQHFGDGTRLSIL.

J is TRBJ1-1 and V is TRBV18; D not resolved. Germline V CDR1 and CDR2: KGHSH, LQKENI. V was shortened by 1 base and J by 5 bases, with 5 bases between the two germline ends. This CDR3 comprises 12 residues. The DNA of the CDR3 is TGTGCCAGCTCACCACTGGGGACTGAAGCTTTCTTT. This sequence encodes CASSPLGTEAFF.

A remark on this clone: At one end the junction does not follow the germline gene, possibly because of a read error. This chain joins TRBV5-8 and TRBJ1-2; TRBD1 matches at 9 bases. This CDR3 region has 13 residues. Germline CDR1 reads SGHTS; CDR2 reads YDEGEE. CDR3 sequence (DNA): TGTGCCAGCAGTTTGGGACAGGGCTTTGGCTACACCTTC. As protein: CASSLGQGFGYTF.

The chain links TRBV18 to TRBJ2-5; 9 bases map to TRBD1. V was pared by 1 base and J by 3 bases, with 6 bases of the junction left unmatched. This CDR3 is built from 16 residues. The germline V gene encodes CDR1 KGHSH and CDR2 LQKENI. CDR3 sequence: CASSPLGDRVKETQYF. DNA of the CDR3: TGTGCCAGCTCACCACTGGGGGACAGGGTGAAAGAGACCCAGTACTTC. Full variable domain (missing parts from reference TRBV18 and TRBJ2-5): NAGVMQNPRHLVRRRGQEARLRCSPMKGHSHVYWYRQLPEEGLKFMVYLQKENIIDESGMPKERFSAEFPKEGPSILRIQQVVRGDSAAYFCASSPLGDRVKETQYFGPGTRLLVL.

This chain joins TRBV7-2 and TRBJ1-1, with a possible D match to TRBD1 (5 bases). Trimming cost V 3 bases and J 8 bases, with 19 bases left between them. Germline V gene sequence: CDR1 SGHTA, CDR2 FQGNSA. The CDR3 spans 15 residues. As DNA, the CDR3 is TGTGCCAGCAGCTTGTTGGGGGGGATGATAAGGGAAGCTTTCTTT. Its translation is CASSLLGGMIREAFF.

The chain joins TRBV5-1 to TRBJ1-2; no firm D call. Germline CDR1 SGHRS, CDR2 YFSETQ. The V end was cut by 4 bases, the J end by 7 bases, with 11 bases between. This CDR3 spans 12 amino acids. CDR3 residues: CASSSDRGGYTF. The CDR3 DNA follows: TGCGCCAGCAGCAGCGACCGGGGTGGCTACACCTTC.

This clone showed up just once. V and J are TRBV11-2 and TRBJ2-5, with D maybe TRBD2 (6 bases). Germline CDR1 SGHAT, CDR2 FQNNGV. Between the trimmed V and J ends, which lost 1 base and 3 bases, there was a span of 12 bases. The CDR3 loop spans 15 amino acids. Here the CDR3 DNA reads TGTGCCAGCAGCTTAGCAGTGACTAGAAAAGAGACCCAGTACTTC. Protein: CASSLAVTRKETQYF.

The rearrangement uses TRBV2 and TRBJ2-7; tentative D call: TRBD1 (6 bases). The ends were cut back, 6 bases at V and 0 bases at J, with 12 bases in the middle. CDR3 size: 14 residues. CDR1 is SNHLY, CDR2 FYNNEI, per germline. CDR3 amino acids: CASRRTASSYEQYF. DNA of the CDR3: TGTGCCAGCAGGCGGACAGCGAGCTCCTACGAGCAGTACTTC.

The table lists this clone with a few counts. The chain couples TRBV11-2 to TRBJ2-5; D not certain. Germline loops: CDR1 SGHAT, CDR2 FQNNGV. The V gene lost 5 bases and the J gene lost 0 bases, with 7 bases spanning the gap. The CDR3 is 13 residues long. The DNA of the CDR3 is TGTGCCAGCAGCCCCGGGCACCAAGAGACCCAGTACTTC. Encoded protein: CASSPGHQETQYF.

The chain is built from TRBV5-4 and TRBJ2-6; tentatively, D is TRBD2 (5 bases). The CDR3 runs 15 residues. Germline V CDR1 and CDR2: SGHNT, YYREEE (reference sequence). Trimming stripped 2 bases from V and 0 bases from J, with 6 bases between. The DNA for the CDR3 is TGTGCCAGCAGCTTCAGCGGCTCTGGGGCCAACGTCCTGACTTTC. This encodes CASSFSGSGANVLTF.

A few counts support this clone. The chain carries TRBV6-5 and TRBJ1-6; unclear D gene. V shed 0 bases and J shed 7 bases, with 4 bases lying between them. This CDR3 is 13 amino acids long. CDR1 and CDR2 from the germline V gene are MNHEY and SVGAGI. The CDR3 DNA reads as TGTGCCAGCAGTTACTCACGGAATTCACCCCTCCACTTT. This encodes CASSYSRNSPLHF.

The rearrangement links TRBV6-6 to TRBJ1-3, with a possible D match to TRBD1 (6 bases). Germline V gene sequence: CDR1 MNHNY, CDR2 SVGAGI (reference sequence). The CDR3 runs 16 residues. The V end lost 6 bases, the J end lost 0 bases, and 15 bases lay between the germline ends. Here the CDR3 DNA reads TGTGCCAGCAGCTACGAGGGGGGAAGCTCTGGAAACACCATATATTTT. Protein product: CASSYEGGSSGNTIYF.

The V gene is TRBV6-5, the J gene TRBJ1-5; D is undetermined. CDR3 length equals 13 residues. Germline-derived CDR1 and CDR2 are MNHEY and SVGAGI. Trimming removed 6 bases at V and 4 bases at J, with 10 bases between. CDR3 DNA: TGTGCCAGCAGGGTAGAGAGGAATCAGCCCCAGCATTTT. It translates to CASRVERNQPQHF.

The chain has TRBV29-1 and TRBJ2-1; 12 nucleotides line up with TRBD2. The CDR3 sequence is 18 residues long. Germline assignment: CDR1 SQVTM and CDR2 ANQGSEA. Unmatched junction bases numbered 14, after V lost 1 base and J lost 7 bases. The CDR3 reads CSVEGVLAGGVVRNEQFF. CDR3 DNA: TGCAGCGTTGAAGGAGTACTAGCGGGAGGAGTCGTCCGAAATGAGCAGTTCTTC.

The chain carries TRBV25-1 and TRBJ2-5; 11 bases are a match to TRBD2. J was trimmed by 4 bases and V by 6 bases; bases with no gene match: 4. The CDR3 runs to 14 residues. CDR1 is MGHDK and CDR2 is SYGVNS in the germline V gene. The CDR3, as DNA: TGTGCCAGCAGACCAGGACTAGCGGGAGAGACCCAGTACTTC. Residues: CASRPGLAGETQYF. Supplemented by reference TRBV25-1 and TRBJ2-5, the full variable domain reads EADIYQTPRYLVIGTGKKITLECSQTMGHDKMYWYQQDPGMELHLIHYSYGVNSTEKGDLSSESTVSRIRTEHFPLTLESARPSHTSQYLCASRPGLAGETQYFGPGTRLLVL.

The chain couples TRBV4-1 to TRBJ2-1; D tentatively fits TRBD1 or TRBD2 (5 bases each). V lost 6 bases and J 4 bases, leaving 16 bases between the germline ends. Germline V gene sequence: CDR1 MGHRA, CDR2 YSYEKL. The CDR3 loop spans 15 amino acids. The CDR3 DNA reads as TGCGCCAGCAGGCCCGGGACCTCCCTTTACAATGAGCAGTTCTTC. Its translation: CASRPGTSLYNEQFF.

The rearrangement joins TRBV7-2 to TRBJ2-6; D is possibly TRBD2 (6 bases). Germline CDR1 SGHTA, CDR2 FQGNSA. This CDR3 has 15 amino acids. V lost 3 bases to trimming and J lost 2 bases, with 8 bases between them. The CDR3 nucleotides read TGTGCCAGCAGCTTCGGAGGGACTGGGGCCAACGTCCTGACTTTC. Protein: CASSFGGTGANVLTF.

The rearrangement links TRBV29-1 to TRBJ2-1; 10 nucleotides agree with TRBD2. Germline values: CDR1 SQVTM, CDR2 ANQGSEA. This CDR3 has 15 amino acids. Germline trimming cut 0 bases from V and 6 bases from J; bases unmatched to any gene: 5. Here the CDR3 reads CSVEDLGTSVNEQFF. The CDR3 DNA is TGCAGCGTTGAAGATTTGGGGACTAGCGTCAATGAGCAGTTCTTC.

CDR3 amino acids: CASSLIRGPYEQYF. CDR3 DNA: TGTGCCAGCAGCCTTATCCGGGGGCCCTACGAGCAGTACTTC. V is TRBV27 and J is TRBJ2-7; D could derive from TRBD1 or TRBD2 (6 bases each). The V end was cut by 6 bases, the J end by 2 bases, with 14 bases between. Germline values: CDR1 MNHEY, CDR2 SMNVEV (reference sequence). This CDR3 is built from 14 residues.

The chain employs TRBV11-2 and TRBJ2-1; 7 bases match TRBD2. Trimming at V came to 1 base and at J to 9 bases, leaving 12 bases not matched to a gene. In germline, CDR1 is SGHAT, CDR2 FQNNGV. This CDR3 spans 16 amino acids. CDR3 loop: CASSLVSVATGGEQFF. In DNA form, the CDR3 reads TGTGCCAGCAGCTTAGTCAGCGTAGCGACGGGGGGTGAGCAGTTCTTC.

The rearrangement links TRBV19 to TRBJ2-7; D may be TRBD1 or TRBD2 (5 bases each). V lost 6 bases to trimming and J lost 6 bases, with 12 bases between them. Germline CDR1 and CDR2: LNHDA and SQIVND (reference sequence). The CDR3 has 12 residues. CDR3 coding DNA: TGTGCCAGTAGCCCGAGGGGTGGCGAGCAGTACTTC. This translates into CASSPRGGEQYF.